These 18 T cell receptor beta chains originate from one sample sequenced in a study of patients and donors after allogeneic stem cell transplantation. TCRdb re-called the RT-PCR reads through MiXCR, storing one row per CDR3 protein. This sample has 920,000 or so distinct CDR3 sequences, with roughly 18% found just once. Sequencing used blood, either unsorted or a sorted T cell fraction (not recorded which). All receptors come from a human donor who was either an allogeneic HSCT recipient or a stem cell or donor lymphocyte infusion donor (not recorded which). It is not recorded whose cells these are; they may come from a transplant donor.

This clonotype was picked up a small number of times. The chain recombines TRBV12-3 or TRBV12-4 with TRBJ2-6; 9 nucleotides align to TRBD1. Germline trimming cut 3 bases from V and 4 bases from J; bases unmatched to any gene: 10. This CDR3 contains 18 residues. The DNA for the CDR3 is TGTGCCAGCAGTTTGCTGGGACAGGGCATGGCAGGGGCCAACGTCCTGACTTTC. Encoded protein: CASSLLGQGMAGANVLTF.

This clonotype has only a few counts. The chain recombines TRBV5-1 with TRBJ1-3; possibly TRBD1 for D (6 bases). V shed 3 bases and J shed 0 bases, with 13 bases lying between them. The CDR3 totals 16 residues. CDR1 and CDR2 from the germline V gene are SGHRS and YFSETQ. The CDR3 sequence: CASSSGVWSSGNTIYF. CDR3 nucleotide sequence: TGCGCCAGCAGCTCAGGGGTTTGGAGCTCTGGAAACACCATATATTTT. Variable domain in full (rest from reference TRBV5-1 and TRBJ1-3): KAGVTQTPRYLIKTRGQQVTLSCSPISGHRSVSWYQQTPGQGLQFLFEYFSETQRNKGNFPGRFSGRQFSNSRSEMNVSTLELGDSALYLCASSSGVWSSGNTIYFGEGSWLTVV.

The rearrangement joins TRBV27 to TRBJ2-7; 7 bases are shared with TRBD2. Germline V gene sequence: CDR1 MNHEY, CDR2 SMNVEV (reference sequence). The CDR3 loop spans 17 amino acids. The J segment lost 1 base and the V segment lost 5 bases, leaving 14 bases of the junction unmatched. Written as DNA, the CDR3 is TGTGCCAGCAGTCAAGGGACTAAAGCTGTACGATCCTACGAGCAGTACTTC. Its translation: CASSQGTKAVRSYEQYF.

In this sample, this clonotype turned up a few times. This chain joins TRBV7-6 and TRBJ1-2; D is perhaps TRBD1 (5 bases). CDR3 length equals 15 residues. Germline-derived CDR1 and CDR2 are SGHVS and FNYEAQ. Trimming cost V 1 base and J 4 bases, with 13 bases left between them. The CDR3 DNA reads as TGTGCCAGCAGCTTAGTGGGGGGGGACCCCTATGGCTACACCTTC. Its translation is CASSLVGGDPYGYTF.

This clonotype was counted only a few times. The J gene is TRBJ2-2, the V gene TRBV4-2; maybe TRBD2 (5 bases). Between the trimmed V and J ends, which lost 4 bases and 4 bases, there was a span of 16 bases. The germline CDR1 and CDR2 sequences are LGHNA and YNFKEQ. The CDR3 covers 16 residues. The CDR3 reads CASSRYVASSTGELFF. CDR3 bases: TGTGCCAGCAGCCGATACGTAGCGTCCAGCACCGGGGAGCTGTTTTTT.

The V and J genes are TRBV4-3 and TRBJ1-2; D is possibly TRBD1 (5 bases). V lost 1 base, J lost 4 bases, and 19 bases lay in between. This CDR3 spans 17 amino acids. CDR1 LGHNA and CDR2 YSLEER come from the germline V gene. In DNA, the CDR3 is TGCGCCAGCAGCCAAGTCTCTGGGGGAGACGGAACCTATGGCTACACCTTC. It is translated as CASSQVSGGDGTYGYTF.

In this sample, this clonotype turned up a few times. The V and J genes are TRBV12-3 or TRBV12-4 and TRBJ2-3; a weak D match, TRBD1 (6 bases). The V gene lost 10 bases and the J gene lost 2 bases, with 13 bases spanning the gap. This CDR3 is built from 13 residues. CDR3 protein: CANRDTNTDTQYF. DNA for the CDR3: TGTGCCAACCGGGACACCAACACAGATACGCAGTATTTT.

The chain recombines TRBV15 with TRBJ1-5, with a weak D call TRBD1 (6 bases). The germline V and J ends were trimmed by 2 bases and 8 bases, with 13 bases remaining between them. Germline V gene sequence: CDR1 LNHNV, CDR2 YYDKDF (reference sequence). The CDR3 sequence is 14 residues long. The CDR3 spells CATSRRGGVKPQHF. In DNA form, the CDR3 reads TGTGCCACCAGCAGAAGAGGGGGAGTGAAGCCCCAGCATTTT.

This clonotype has more than one count but fewer than ten. The chain has TRBV7-9 and TRBJ2-3, with 13 bases that match TRBD2. V lost 1 base, J lost 14 bases, and 6 bases stayed unmatched. This CDR3 region has 14 residues. Germline lookup yields CDR1 SEHNR and CDR2 FQNEAQ (reference sequence). CDR3 sequence reads: CASSLVGTSGAPYF. For the CDR3, the DNA is TGTGCCAGCAGCTTAGTCGGGACTAGCGGGGCCCCGTATTTT.

The chain employs TRBV20-1 and TRBJ1-2, with D tentatively TRBD1 (6 bases). The V gene lost 2 bases and the J gene lost 1 base, with 14 bases spanning the gap. The CDR3 runs 15 residues. Germline V gene lookup returns CDR1 DFQATT and CDR2 SNEGSKA (reference sequence). Here the CDR3 reads CSARSPGQLNYGYTF. CDR3 bases: TGCAGTGCTAGATCCCCCGGACAGCTTAACTATGGCTACACCTTC.

The chain joins TRBV11-2 to TRBJ1-1; D is possibly TRBD1 (6 bases). The ends were cut back, 2 bases at V and 6 bases at J, with 10 bases in the middle. This CDR3 region has 13 residues. The germline CDR1 and CDR2 sequences are SGHAT and FQNNGV. The CDR3 DNA reads as TGTGCCAGCAGCTTATGGGGGGCCGCTGAAGCTTTCTTT. Amino acid sequence: CASSLWGAAEAFF.

The V and J genes are TRBV29-1 and TRBJ2-3; tentatively, D is TRBD2 (5 bases). CDR1 SQVTM and CDR2 ANQGSEA come from the germline V gene. V lost 3 bases and J lost 8, with 9 bases in between. This CDR3 is 11 amino acids long. DNA of the CDR3: TGCAGCGTTGACCTACTAGGTACGCAGTATTTT. It is translated as CSVDLLGTQYF.

This clonotype was counted between two and nine times. V gene TRBV12-3 or TRBV12-4 combines with J gene TRBJ2-7; TRBD2 aligns across 7 bases. The CDR3 consists of 17 residues. V trimming: 3 bases; J trimming: 3 bases; junction bases outside the gene matches: 14. CDR3 in DNA: TGTGCCAGCAGTTTTCTTGGGCTAGCGGACACCGACTACGAGCAGTACTTC. It translates to CASSFLGLADTDYEQYF.

This clonotype was counted only a few times. The CDR3 DNA sequence: TGTGCCAGCAGCACACAGGTAACTTACGAGCAGTACTTC. This translates into CASSTQVTYEQYF. The chain combines TRBV9 with TRBJ2-7; the D gene is possibly TRBD1 (5 bases). V shed 4 bases and J shed 4 bases, with 12 bases lying between them. The length of the CDR3 is 13 residues. Germline values: CDR1 SGDLS, CDR2 YYNGEE.

This clonotype has just a few counts. This chain connects TRBV20-1 to TRBJ1-2, with D maybe TRBD1 (6 bases). Between the trimmed V and J ends, which lost 1 base and 6 bases, there was a span of 9 bases. This CDR3 is 12 amino acids long. From germline, CDR1 is DFQATT and CDR2 SNEGSKA (reference sequence). CDR3 loop: CSARVNRDGYTF. The CDR3 bases are TGCAGTGCTAGAGTTAACAGGGATGGCTACACCTTC.

The CDR3 region is CASSQVSSGANVLTF. The CDR3 DNA sequence: TGTGCCAGCAGCCAAGTAAGCTCTGGGGCCAACGTCCTGACTTTC. The chain links TRBV3-1 to TRBJ2-6; D remains unclear. This CDR3 is 15 amino acids long. V was cut by 1 base and J by 0 bases, with 4 bases left in between. Germline lookup yields CDR1 LGHDT and CDR2 YNNKEL (reference sequence).

This clonotype has just a few counts. The chain combines TRBV4-1 with TRBJ1-2, with 7 positions matching TRBD1. V lost 6 bases, J lost 4 bases, and 14 bases stayed unmatched. Germline values: CDR1 MGHRA, CDR2 YSYEKL. This CDR3 has 16 residues. CDR3 residues: CASRPFGQEVIYGYTF. DNA of the CDR3: TGCGCCAGCAGACCCTTCGGACAGGAGGTGATCTATGGCTACACCTTC.

This rearrangement joins TRBV29-1 to TRBJ2-7, with TRBD1 matching 9 bases. CDR1 is SQVTM, CDR2 ANQGSEA, per germline. V lost 7 bases, J lost 5 bases, and 6 bases stayed unmatched. The CDR3 spans 12 residues. This chain's CDR3 is CSAGQGINEQYF. CDR3 bases: TGCAGCGCGGGACAGGGTATCAACGAGCAGTACTTC.